The next 21 T cell receptor beta chains were all read from a single sample in a study of siplizumab effects on memory and regulatory T cells. The assay was immunoSEQ multiplex PCR, and TCRdb's table has in-frame clones only and misses some. The sample yields over 85,000 clones, 92% seen once. Sequenced material: CD4+ T cells sorted from blood. The receptor source for this set is a human donor in good health.

The genes are TRBV30 and TRBJ2-3; 9 bases agree with TRBD2. Per germline, CDR1 GTSNPN and CDR2 SVGIG (reference sequence). CDR3 length: 17 residues. J gave up 0 bases and V 4 bases, and 11 bases lay outside the gene matches. The CDR3 loop is CAWIQEGLAGSTDTQYF. CDR3 DNA sequence: TGTGCCTGGATACAGGAAGGGCTAGCGGGAAGCACAGATACGCAGTATTTT.

This chain uses TRBV29-1 with TRBJ2-6; D is possibly TRBD2 (5 bases). V was clipped by 7 bases and J by 0 bases, with 13 bases between them. Looked up from germline, CDR1 is SQVTM and CDR2 is ANQGSEA. This CDR3 contains 15 residues. CDR3 coding DNA: TGCAGCGCCGGGGAGCCCAGCTCTGGGGCCAACGTCCTGACTTTC. This translates into CSAGEPSSGANVLTF.

The rearrangement links TRBV11-2 to TRBJ2-4, with a possible D match to TRBD1 (6 bases). Between the trimmed V and J ends, which lost 4 bases and 4 bases, there was a span of 20 bases. Germline CDR1 is SGHAT and CDR2 is FQNNGV. This CDR3 comprises 17 residues. CDR3 bases: TGTGCCAGCAGCTCCCTATTAGTGCCTGGACAGAAAAACATTCAGTACTTC. Amino acid sequence: CASSSLLVPGQKNIQYF.

This rearrangement joins TRBV7-2 to TRBJ2-7; D may be TRBD1 or TRBD2 (5 bases each). Germline V CDR1 and CDR2: SGHTA, FQGNSA. The CDR3 is 15 amino acids. Between the trimmed V and J ends, which lost 1 base and 3 bases, there was a span of 13 bases. CDR3 nucleotides: TGTGCCAGCAGCTTAGTGCAGGGCGGAGGCTACGAGCAGTACTTC. It encodes CASSLVQGGGYEQYF.

The chain employs TRBV6-5 and TRBJ1-1; tentative D call: TRBD1 (5 bases). The CDR3 is made up of 14 amino acids. Germline loops: CDR1 MNHEY, CDR2 SVGAGI. V dropped 5 bases and J dropped 0 bases, with 10 bases sitting between them. CDR3 sequence: CASSLLQVNTEAFF. CDR3 nucleotide sequence: TGTGCCAGCAGTCTACTACAGGTGAACACTGAAGCTTTCTTT.

The gene calls are TRBV11-3 and TRBJ2-1, with 11 nucleotides matching TRBD1. CDR3 length: 16 amino acids. J gave up 5 bases and V 5 bases, and 8 bases lay outside the gene matches. From germline, CDR1 is SGHNT and CDR2 YENEEA. In DNA, the CDR3 is TGTGCCAGCAGCGCGAGGGTGGGACAGGGGGACAATGAGCAGTTCTTC. Translating it yields CASSARVGQGDNEQFF.

This clone was recorded once. The chain is built from TRBV5-1 and TRBJ2-7; 9 nucleotides match TRBD1. The germline V gene encodes CDR1 SGHRS and CDR2 YFSETQ. V dropped 4 bases and J dropped 6; count of bases not matched to a gene: 11. There are 15 residues in the CDR3. The CDR3 coding sequence is TGCGCCAGCAGCCCAAACCCGGGACAGGGCCGCGAGCAGTACTTC. Translated: CASSPNPGQGREQYF.

The chain couples TRBV27 to TRBJ2-1; no definite D call. Germline V gene data show CDR1 as MNHEY and CDR2 as SMNVEV (reference sequence). This CDR3 has 13 residues. Trimming left V 6 bases short and J 9 bases short, with 15 bases between. The CDR3 here is CASSPFGNGEQFF. The CDR3 region has the DNA TGTGCCAGCAGCCCCTTTGGTAACGGTGAGCAGTTCTTC.

The chain uses TRBV6-5 and TRBJ2-3; unclear D gene. Germline CDR1 and CDR2: MNHEY and SVGAGI. Trimming removed 0 bases at V and 0 bases at J, with 4 bases between. This CDR3 contains 14 residues. The CDR3 bases are TGTGCCAGCAGTTACTCGGGCAGCACAGATACGCAGTATTTT. Translated: CASSYSGSTDTQYF.

The chain employs TRBV5-5 and TRBJ2-7; 11 bases agree with TRBD1. CDR1 and CDR2 from the germline V gene are SGHKS and YYEKEE (reference sequence). The CDR3 is made up of 15 amino acids. V gave up 4 bases and J gave up 6 bases; unmatched junction bases: 9. Written as DNA, the CDR3 is TGTGCCAGCAGCAACTTCGGACAGGGGGCAGGCGAGCAGTACTTC. Encoded protein: CASSNFGQGAGEQYF.

The chain carries TRBV5-1 and TRBJ2-7, with 11 nucleotides matching TRBD2. CDR1 and CDR2 (germline): SGHRS, YFSETQ. The CDR3 loop spans 15 amino acids. The junction had 3 bases not matched to a gene; V was cut back by 4 bases and J by 0 bases. CDR3 region: CASSQLAGDSYEQYF. Here the CDR3 DNA reads TGCGCCAGCAGCCAACTAGCGGGGGACTCCTACGAGCAGTACTTC. Supplemented by reference TRBV5-1 and TRBJ2-7, the full variable domain reads KAGVTQTPRYLIKTRGQQVTLSCSPISGHRSVSWYQQTPGQGLQFLFEYFSETQRNKGNFPGRFSGRQFSNSRSEMNVSTLELGDSALYLCASSQLAGDSYEQYFGPGTRLTVT.

The rearrangement links TRBV7-9 to TRBJ2-4, with D uncertain. The V gene's germline CDR1 is SEHNR and CDR2 FQNEAQ (reference sequence). This CDR3 region has 12 residues. With 1 base removed from V and 7 bases from J, the gap between germline ends came to 5 bases. The CDR3 loop is CASSLGPNIQYF. For the CDR3, the DNA is TGTGCCAGCAGCTTAGGCCCCAACATTCAGTACTTC.

The chain couples TRBV11-3 to TRBJ2-4, with TRBD1 as a possible D gene (5 bases). V was trimmed by 6 bases and J by 0 bases, leaving 12 bases between them. Germline assignment: CDR1 SGHNT and CDR2 YENEEA. The CDR3 consists of 15 residues. The CDR3 sequence is CASSERTGAKNIQYF. The CDR3 DNA is TGTGCCAGCAGTGAGCGAACAGGAGCCAAAAACATTCAGTACTTC.

The chain joins TRBV18 to TRBJ1-1; D is unclear. Germline V lookup: CDR1 KGHSH, CDR2 LQKENI. The CDR3 spans 14 residues. Trimming took 6 bases from V and 1 from J, leaving 12 bases between them. DNA for the CDR3: TGTGCCAGCTCCCTTTCCGGGCGGAACACTGAAGCTTTCTTT. This translates into CASSLSGRNTEAFF.

The V call is TRBV20-1, the J call TRBJ2-7; D is ambiguous. The germline V gene has CDR1 DFQATT and CDR2 SNEGSKA (reference sequence). CDR3 length: 11 amino acids. Trimming stripped 5 bases from V and 3 bases from J, with 8 bases between. CDR3 bases: TGCAGTGCTCTTGACCGCTACGAGCAGTACTTC. It translates to CSALDRYEQYF.

This clone was detected only a few times. The chain recombines TRBV7-9 with TRBJ1-1, with TRBD1 as a possible D gene (5 bases). Germline CDR1 is SEHNR and CDR2 is FQNEAQ (reference sequence). V dropped 0 bases and J dropped 8 bases, with 13 bases sitting between them. This CDR3 is 14 amino acids long. This chain's CDR3 is CASSLAAGQLEAFF. Written as DNA, the CDR3 is TGTGCCAGCAGCTTAGCGGCGGGGCAACTCGAAGCTTTCTTT.

The chain recombines TRBV7-6 with TRBJ1-1, with TRBD1 matching 7 bases. Looked up from germline, CDR1 is SGHVS and CDR2 is FNYEAQ. This CDR3 comprises 13 residues. The J segment lost 3 bases and the V segment lost 8 bases, leaving 6 bases of the junction unmatched. The CDR3 protein is CASQDRSDTEAFF. CDR3 DNA: TGTGCCAGCCAGGACAGGTCCGACACTGAAGCTTTCTTT.

The J gene is TRBJ2-1, the V gene TRBV7-2; 9 nucleotides align to TRBD2. Germline CDR1 reads SGHTA; CDR2 reads FQGNSA. This CDR3 comprises 16 residues. The J segment lost 6 bases and the V segment lost 4 bases, leaving 10 bases of the junction unmatched. CDR3 bases: TGTGCCAGCAGCTCCTTAGCGGGAGCCGGAGGCAATGAGCAGTTCTTC. Translated, it gives CASSSLAGAGGNEQFF.

The rearrangement links TRBV6-1 to TRBJ2-1; D may match TRBD1 or TRBD2 (7 bases each). Germline V CDR1 and CDR2: MNHNS, SASEGT. V was trimmed by 3 bases and J by 5 bases, leaving 14 bases between them. The CDR3 extends over 15 amino acids. The CDR3 loop reads CASSERGGGHNEQFF. The CDR3 DNA reads as TGTGCCAGCAGTGAGCGGGGAGGGGGCCACAATGAGCAGTTCTTC.

V gene TRBV9 combines with J gene TRBJ2-1, with TRBD1 matching 9 bases. Germline loops: CDR1 SGDLS, CDR2 YYNGEE. Trimming cost V 4 bases and J 8 bases; bases outside gene matches: 4. The CDR3 runs 13 residues. The CDR3 is CASSWTGDDEQFF. The CDR3 region has the DNA TGTGCCAGCAGCTGGACAGGGGACGATGAGCAGTTCTTC.

The rearrangement uses TRBV2 and TRBJ2-3; D not resolved. V lost 6 bases and J lost 2, with 3 bases in between. The CDR3 covers 11 residues. Germline V CDR1 and CDR2: SNHLY, FYNNEI. CDR3 amino acids: CASRLTDTQYF. The CDR3 region has the DNA TGTGCCAGCAGGCTCACAGATACGCAGTATTTT.